This is a list of T cell receptor beta chains from one sample in a study of T-cell reconstitution after alpha-beta-depleted transplantation in children. Each CDR3 protein is one row after TCRdb ran MiXCR on the PCR reads. The sample contains about 980,000 distinct CDR3 sequences, less than 30% of which appear only once. The source was PBMCs, mostly from graft donor cells, collected 360 days after TCRalphabeta/CD19-depleted stem cell transplant. These receptors all stem from a boy in the first two years of life who had a stem cell transplant for SCID, so the T cells may come from the graft donor. Both conserved end residues are part of each CDR3. The D gene is left open where the match is weak. Clone size is shown for a subset of rows, as once, few, many or a class of expanded clone.

>TRBV29-1|TRBJ2-5|few|TRBD1
TGCAGCGTTGGGCCAACAGGGGGCGGAGAGACCCAGTACTTC
CSVGPTGGGETQYF
>TRBV28|TRBJ2-5|NA|NA
TGTGCCAGCAGTACCCTTGCTACCTCACAAGAGACCCAGTACTTC
CASSTLATSQETQYF
>TRBV6-1|TRBJ2-5|few|NA
TGTGCCAGCCTCGGACACTTACAAGAGACCCAGTACTTC
CASLGHLQETQYF
>TRBV5-1|TRBJ2-7|NA|TRBD1
TGCGCCAGCAGCTTGCAGGGGCGAGACAGGGCCTACGAGCAGTACTTC
CASSLQGRDRAYEQYF
>TRBV9|TRBJ2-1|NA|NA
TGTGCCAGCAGCGTAAGTAGCGGCACCTACAATGAGCAGTTCTTC
CASSVSSGTYNEQFF
>TRBV7-6|TRBJ2-7|NA|NA
TGTGCCAGCAGCTTATACCTCCCGCAGGGGATATCCTACGAGCAGTACTTC
CASSLYLPQGISYEQYF
>TRBV5-4|TRBJ2-7|NA|NA
TGTGCCAGCAGCTTCCGTTGGTCAGGGGCTACCTTGTTGACCTACGAGCAGTACTTC
CASSFRWSGATLLTYEQYF
>TRBV15|TRBJ2-1|NA|NA
TGTGCCACCAGCAGAGATGTACTGCAGTTCTTC
CATSRDVLQFF
>TRBV27|TRBJ1-6|NA|TRBD1
TGTGCCAGCGGCCGACAGGGGCTCTGGCCCCTCCACTTT
CASGRQGLWPLHF
>TRBV6-1|TRBJ2-3|NA|TRBD2
TGTGCCAGCATGCTTGGGGGGGGAGATACGCAGTATTTT
CASMLGGGDTQYF
>TRBV12-3/TRBV12-4|TRBJ2-7|few|TRBD2
TGTGCCAGCAGTTTTGGGCTAGCGGGCAACTACGAGCAGTACTTC
CASSFGLAGNYEQYF
>TRBV5-1|TRBJ2-5|few|TRBD2
TGCGCCAGCAGGAGGGCTAGCGGGGGGTCCCAAGAGACCCAGTACTTC
CASRRASGGSQETQYF
>TRBV20-1|TRBJ2-4|few|TRBD1
TGCAGTGCTAGCGCAGGGGGCTCAAATCTAGCCAAAAACATTCAGTACTTC
CSASAGGSNLAKNIQYF
>TRBV12-3/TRBV12-4|TRBJ2-2|NA|NA
TGTGCCAGCAGTTTAAGGATTCAAGGGCGGCCGGGGCTGAACACCGGGGAGCTGTTTTTT
CASSLRIQGRPGLNTGELFF
>TRBV6-1|TRBJ2-2|many|NA
TGTGCCAGCAGTGAAACCGGGGAGCTGTTTTTT
CASSETGELFF
>TRBV10-3|TRBJ2-1|NA|TRBD2
TGTGCCATCAGTGAGTGGGGGGGACTAGGTCAAAGCGATGAGCAGTTCTTC
CAISEWGGLGQSDEQFF
>TRBV5-1|TRBJ2-3|NA|TRBD1
TGCGCCAGCAGCTTGGGGGCACAGGGGGTGGAAGATACGCAGTATTTT
CASSLGAQGVEDTQYF
>TRBV6-5|TRBJ2-7|NA|NA
TGTGCCAGCAGCCGACAGAACGTCGAGCAGTACTTC
CASSRQNVEQYF
>TRBV12-3/TRBV12-4|TRBJ2-1|many|NA
TGTGCCAGCAGTTTAGTCGGCGGTCTTTACAATGAGCAGTTCTTC
CASSLVGGLYNEQFF
>TRBV7-3|TRBJ2-1|NA|NA
TGTGCCAGCAGCCCCCAACAGTACAATGAGCAGTTCTTC
CASSPQQYNEQFF
>TRBV11-2|TRBJ2-1|NA|NA
TGTGCCAGCACCCCGGGCCGGGGCAATGAGCAGTTCTTC
CASTPGRGNEQFF
>TRBV4-1|TRBJ2-3|few|TRBD1
TGCGCCAGCAGCCAGGCCAACCCGGGACAGCCTAGCACAGATACGCAGTATTTT
CASSQANPGQPSTDTQYF
>TRBV12-3/TRBV12-4|TRBJ1-4|NA|NA
TGTGCCAGCAGTAGGGCCCGACAGTGGGGGAGAGAAAAACTGTTTTTT
CASSRARQWGREKLFF
>TRBV7-9|TRBJ2-5|NA|TRBD1
TGTGCCAGCAGCTCCCCCGACAGGGCGGAGACCCAGTACTTC
CASSSPDRAETQYF
>TRBV14|TRBJ2-7|NA|NA
TGTGCCAGCAGCCCAAAACAGGGATACTACGAGCAGTACTTC
CASSPKQGYYEQYF
>TRBV5-1|TRBJ2-1|few|NA
TGCGCCAGCAGCCCGGCAGGGGAAACTCGCTCCTACAATGAGCAGTTCTTC
CASSPAGETRSYNEQFF
>TRBV7-3|TRBJ1-1|NA|NA
TGTGCCAGCAGCCGAGGGGCATGGAACACTGAAGCTTTCTTT
CASSRGAWNTEAFF
>TRBV20-1|TRBJ2-7|NA|TRBD1
TGCAGTGCGAAAAATGACAGGGCCCCCTACGAGCAGTACTTC
CSAKNDRAPYEQYF
>TRBV20-1|TRBJ1-5|NA|NA
TGCAGTGCTTCCTGGGGGGCGGGGGGCAATCAGCCCCAGCATTTT
CSASWGAGGNQPQHF
>TRBV6-5|TRBJ2-7|few|NA
TGTGCCAGCAGTTATCGGGGAGCCTCCTACGAGCAGTACTTC
CASSYRGASYEQYF
>TRBV3-1|TRBJ2-3|NA|TRBD2
TGTGCCAGCAGCCAGCGGGGGGTAGATACGCAGTATTTT
CASSQRGVDTQYF
>TRBV15|TRBJ1-4|few|TRBD1
TGTGCCACCAGCAGGGACAGGGGGCTACCATGGGAAAAACTGTTTTTT
CATSRDRGLPWEKLFF
>TRBV3-1|TRBJ2-2|NA|TRBD1
TGTGCCAGCAGCCAAGTTTCGGTCAGGGGGCATGACACCGGGGAGCTGTTTTTT
CASSQVSVRGHDTGELFF
>TRBV5-8|TRBJ1-4|NA|NA
TGTGCCAGCAGCCTAGGGACCGGCAAATCAAATGAAAAACTGTTTTTT
CASSLGTGKSNEKLFF
>TRBV20-1|TRBJ2-7|NA|NA
TGCAGTGCTTCCTCGAGACAGGCAGGCTACGAGCAGTACTTC
CSASSRQAGYEQYF
>TRBV20-1|TRBJ1-4|NA|NA
TGCAGTGCTAGAGAGGCTACAGGGTGGGATGAAAAACTGTTTTTT
CSAREATGWDEKLFF
>TRBV20-1|TRBJ2-5|NA|TRBD2
TGCAGTGCTGTCCCGGGACTAGCGGGGGCCGAAGAGACCCAGTACTTC
CSAVPGLAGAEETQYF
>TRBV11-2|TRBJ2-3|NA|NA
TGTGCCATCACACCTCCAGGGGTTTCTAGCACAGATACGCAGTATTTT
CAITPPGVSSTDTQYF
>TRBV4-3|TRBJ2-4|NA|TRBD1
TGCGCCAGCAGCCGAGAAAGGACAGGGTGGGGATCCCTCCAAAACATTCAGTACTTC
CASSRERTGWGSLQNIQYF
>TRBV4-2|TRBJ2-7|NA|NA
TGTGCCAGCAGCCAAGAGGTCGCATCGTCCCGATACGAGCAGTACTTC
CASSQEVASSRYEQYF
>TRBV27|TRBJ1-1|few|NA
TGTGCCAGCACAGGTCACACTGAAGCTTTCTTT
CASTGHTEAFF
>TRBV12-5|TRBJ2-5|NA|TRBD2
TGTGCTAGTGGTTTGCCCGCGCTAGCGGGGGTGCAAGAGACCCAGTACTTC
CASGLPALAGVQETQYF